This TCR beta chain is from a study of post-analysis software for immune sequencing data. General study findings and limits: By F measure, samples from a shared preparation batch strongly co-clustered. Patients with multiple sclerosis recorded significantly lower normalized Chao1 diversity than controls, the study found. Among 5 or 6 TRBV segments more frequent in patients than controls were TRBV5-6, TRBV5-1 and TRBV20-1.

This clonotype was detected a few times. The antigen is not known. The V gene lost 5 bases and the J gene lost 1 base, with 17 bases spanning the gap. Germline assignment: CDR1 MNHEY and CDR2 SVGAGI. This CDR3 contains 16 residues. Unique molecular identifiers had been added to the TCR beta cDNA libraries. Each sample of about 0.9 to 11 million input T cells yielded roughly 0.5 million cDNA molecules, so each molecule approximated one T cell. TCRdb recomputed calls from the PCR reads with MiXCR, one row per CDR3 protein. Among hundreds of thousands of distinct CDR3 sequences listed, just under 30% were seen once.

The source material was blood. The J gene is TRBJ2-5, the V gene TRBV6-5; D is ambiguous. This sequence originates from a girl aged 10 to 17 with multiple sclerosis. CDR3: CASSQWVPLGQETQYF. In nucleotides, the CDR3 is TGTGCCAGCAGTCAATGGGTTCCCCTCGGCCAAGAGACCCAGTACTTC.